These 10 T cell receptor beta chains came from one sample sequenced in a study of shared clonotypes between healthy human individuals. Method: immunoSEQ multiplex PCR; TCRdb's copy keeps in-frame clones and lacks some. The sample holds roughly 700,000 clones, around 91% seen once. Sequenced sample: memory CD8+ T cells from PBMCs. Specified subset: CD45RO+ cells pooled with CCR7-negative TemRA cells. The receptor set was obtained from a man younger than 30 in good health. Some clones in this sample may be carry-over from other donors' samples.

The genes are TRBV6-5 and TRBJ2-7, with a tentative D call TRBD1 (6 bases). The V and J ends lost 5 bases and 3 bases respectively, with 17 bases between them. The CDR3 contains 15 residues. The germline gives CDR1 MNHEY, CDR2 SVGAGI. The CDR3 spells CASSLGQNKNYEQYF. CDR3 in DNA: TGTGCCAGCAGTCTCGGACAGAATAAGAACTACGAGCAGTACTTC.

This clone appeared a single time. The CDR3 spells CASNPLRTGFSNQPQHF. Here the CDR3 DNA reads TGTGCCAGTAACCCTTTAAGGACAGGATTTAGCAATCAGCCCCAGCATTTT. The chain has TRBV19 and TRBJ1-5, with 7 bases aligning to TRBD1. CDR3 size: 17 residues. Germline V gene data show CDR1 as LNHDA and CDR2 as SQIVND (reference sequence). The V and J ends lost 7 bases and 0 bases, in that order; junction bases with no gene match: 12.

This CDR3 is CASSYGTSDEQFF. The CDR3 DNA sequence: TGTGCCAGCAGTTACGGGACTAGCGATGAGCAGTTCTTC. The J gene is TRBJ2-1, the V gene TRBV6-6, with TRBD2 matching over 10 bases. The CDR3 has 13 residues. Trimming removed 2 bases from V and 8 bases from J; junction bases left unmatched: 0. The germline V gene encodes CDR1 MNHNY and CDR2 SVGAGI (reference sequence).

This CDR3 reads CASSLVTGGTDTQYF. The CDR3 DNA follows: TGTGCCAGCAGCTTAGTTACAGGGGGAACAGATACGCAGTATTTT. V is TRBV7-9 and J is TRBJ2-3, with TRBD1 matching over 8 bases. J was trimmed by 3 bases and V by 1 base; bases with no gene match: 3. This CDR3 comprises 15 residues. Germline CDR1 is SEHNR and CDR2 is FQNEAQ (reference sequence).

The gene calls are TRBV9 and TRBJ2-7; a possible D gene is TRBD2 (6 bases). This CDR3 is built from 15 residues. V lost 0 bases and J lost 6, with 16 bases in between. From germline, CDR1 is SGDLS and CDR2 YYNGEE. The CDR3 reads CASSVEVSGWLEQYF. CDR3 DNA: TGTGCCAGCAGCGTAGAAGTCAGCGGGTGGCTCGAGCAGTACTTC. Full variable domain (missing parts from reference TRBV9 and TRBJ2-7): DSGVTQTPKHLITATGQRVTLRCSPRSGDLSVYWYQQSLDQGLQFLIQYYNGEERAKGNILERFSAQQFPDLHSELNLSSLELGDSALYFCASSVEVSGWLEQYFGPGTRLTVT.

The genes are TRBV7-9 and TRBJ1-2; 10 nucleotides line up with TRBD1. Germline lookup yields CDR1 SEHNR and CDR2 FQNEAQ (reference sequence). V was clipped by 5 bases and J by 4 bases; unmatched bases: 7. The CDR3 consists of 15 residues. This CDR3 reads CASSELDRGFYGYTF. CDR3 nucleotide sequence: TGTGCCAGCAGCGAGTTGGACAGGGGGTTCTATGGCTACACCTTC.

This rearrangement joins TRBV6-5 to TRBJ2-7; D may correspond to TRBD1 or TRBD2 (6 bases each). V lost 8 bases and J 4 bases, leaving 15 bases between the germline ends. CDR1 and CDR2 from the germline V gene are MNHEY and SVGAGI. The CDR3 has 13 residues. This CDR3 reads CASLEGGDYEQYF. CDR3 DNA sequence: TGTGCCAGCTTGGAGGGGGGCGATTACGAGCAGTACTTC.

The chain is built from TRBV28 and TRBJ1-4; a weak D match, TRBD1 (5 bases). V gave up 6 bases and J gave up 5 bases, with 13 bases separating them. From germline, CDR1 is MDHEN and CDR2 SYDVKM. CDR3 length equals 14 residues. CDR3 sequence: CASRVGTRNEKLFF. CDR3 coding DNA: TGTGCCAGCAGAGTCGGGACGAGAAATGAAAAACTGTTTTTT. Full variable domain (missing parts from reference TRBV28 and TRBJ1-4): DVKVTQSSRYLVKRTGEKVFLECVQDMDHENMFWYRQDPGLGLRLIYFSYDVKMKEKGDIPEGYSVSREKKERFSLILESASTNQTSMYLCASRVGTRNEKLFFGSGTQLSVL.

V usage is TRBV9 and J usage is TRBJ2-3; D unresolved. Trimming stripped 0 bases from V and 4 bases from J, with 9 bases between. The CDR3 has 14 amino acids. Looked up from germline, CDR1 is SGDLS and CDR2 is YYNGEE. DNA of the CDR3: TGTGCCAGCAGCGTAGGATCTTCCCCAGATACGCAGTATTTT. Translating it yields CASSVGSSPDTQYF. Full variable domain (missing parts from reference TRBV9 and TRBJ2-3): DSGVTQTPKHLITATGQRVTLRCSPRSGDLSVYWYQQSLDQGLQFLIQYYNGEERAKGNILERFSAQQFPDLHSELNLSSLELGDSALYFCASSVGSSPDTQYFGPGTRLTVL.

The chain employs TRBV2 and TRBJ1-4; D perhaps matches TRBD1 (6 bases). V was trimmed by 9 bases and J by 3 bases, leaving 11 bases between them. CDR1 and CDR2 (germline): SNHLY, FYNNEI. The CDR3 sequence is 13 residues long. CDR3 coding DNA: TGTGCCAGACGAGGGGGATCTAATGAAAAACTGTTTTTT. Its protein product is CARRGGSNEKLFF. Variable domain in full (rest from reference TRBV2 and TRBJ1-4): EPEVTQTPSHQVTQMGQEVILRCVPISNHLYFYWYRQILGQKVEFLVSFYNNEISEKSEIFDDQFSVERPDGSNFTLKIRSTKLEDSAMYFCARRGGSNEKLFFGSGTQLSVL.